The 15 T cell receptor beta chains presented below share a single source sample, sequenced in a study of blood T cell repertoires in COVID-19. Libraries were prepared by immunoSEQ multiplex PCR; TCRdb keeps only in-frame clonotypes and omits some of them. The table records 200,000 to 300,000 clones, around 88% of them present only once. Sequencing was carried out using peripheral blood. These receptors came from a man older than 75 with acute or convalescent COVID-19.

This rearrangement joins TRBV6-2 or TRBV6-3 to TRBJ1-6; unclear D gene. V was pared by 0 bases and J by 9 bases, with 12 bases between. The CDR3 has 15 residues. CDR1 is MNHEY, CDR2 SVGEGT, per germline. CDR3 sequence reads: CASSYSRASSSPLHF. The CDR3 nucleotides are TGTGCCAGCAGTTACTCGAGGGCATCTAGTTCACCCCTCCACTTT.

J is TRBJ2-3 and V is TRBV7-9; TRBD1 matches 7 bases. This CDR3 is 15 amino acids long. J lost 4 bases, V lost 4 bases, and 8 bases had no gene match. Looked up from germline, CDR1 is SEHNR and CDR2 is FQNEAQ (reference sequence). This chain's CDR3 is CASSYYTTGADTQYF. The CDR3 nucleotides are TGTGCCAGCAGCTACTATACTACAGGGGCAGATACGCAGTATTTT.

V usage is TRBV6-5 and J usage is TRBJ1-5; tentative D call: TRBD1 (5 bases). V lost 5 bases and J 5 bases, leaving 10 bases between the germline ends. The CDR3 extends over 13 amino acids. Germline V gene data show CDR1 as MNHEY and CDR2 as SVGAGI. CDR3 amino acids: CASSRGLDQPQHF. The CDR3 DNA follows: TGTGCCAGCAGTAGGGGTCTGGATCAGCCCCAGCATTTT.

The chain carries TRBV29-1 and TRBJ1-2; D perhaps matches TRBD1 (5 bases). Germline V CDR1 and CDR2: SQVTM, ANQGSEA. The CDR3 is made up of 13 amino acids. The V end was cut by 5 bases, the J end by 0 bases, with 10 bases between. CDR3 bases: TGCAGCGTTCAGGACAATTCTAACTATGGCTACACCTTC. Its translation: CSVQDNSNYGYTF.

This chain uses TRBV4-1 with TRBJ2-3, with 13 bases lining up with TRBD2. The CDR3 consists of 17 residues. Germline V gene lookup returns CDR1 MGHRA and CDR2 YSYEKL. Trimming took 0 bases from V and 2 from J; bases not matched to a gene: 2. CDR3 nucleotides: TGCGCCAGCAGCCAAGAGGGGACTAGCGGGAACACAGATACGCAGTATTTT. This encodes CASSQEGTSGNTDTQYF.

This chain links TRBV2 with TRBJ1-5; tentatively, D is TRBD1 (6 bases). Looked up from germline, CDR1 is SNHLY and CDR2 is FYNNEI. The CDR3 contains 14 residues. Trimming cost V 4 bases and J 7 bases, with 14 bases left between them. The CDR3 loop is CASSASGGRQPQHF. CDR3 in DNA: TGTGCCAGCAGTGCATCGGGGGGCAGACAGCCCCAGCATTTT. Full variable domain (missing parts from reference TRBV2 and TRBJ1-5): EPEVTQTPSHQVTQMGQEVILRCVPISNHLYFYWYRQILGQKVEFLVSFYNNEISEKSEIFDDQFSVERPDGSNFTLKIRSTKLEDSAMYFCASSASGGRQPQHFGDGTRLSIL.

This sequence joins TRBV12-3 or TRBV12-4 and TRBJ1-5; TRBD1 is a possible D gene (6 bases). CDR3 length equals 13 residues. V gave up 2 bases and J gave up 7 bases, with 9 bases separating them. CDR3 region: CASSLQGRQPQHF. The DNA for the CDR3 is TGTGCCAGCAGTTTACAGGGGCGCCAGCCCCAGCATTTT.

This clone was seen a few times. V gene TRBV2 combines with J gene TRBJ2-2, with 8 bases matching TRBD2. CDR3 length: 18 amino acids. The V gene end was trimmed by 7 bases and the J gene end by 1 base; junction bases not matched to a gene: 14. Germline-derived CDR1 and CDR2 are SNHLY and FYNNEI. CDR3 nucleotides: TGTGCCAGCACTTCGATCACGGGGGGGCCGAGGAACACCGGGGAGCTGTTTTTT. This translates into CASTSITGGPRNTGELFF.

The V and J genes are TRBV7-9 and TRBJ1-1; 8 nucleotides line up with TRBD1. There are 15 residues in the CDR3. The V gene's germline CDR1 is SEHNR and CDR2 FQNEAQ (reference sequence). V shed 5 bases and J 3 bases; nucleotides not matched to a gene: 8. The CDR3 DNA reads TGTGCCAGCAGCCTACGACAGGGGTCGGACACTGAAGCTTTCTTT. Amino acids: CASSLRQGSDTEAFF.

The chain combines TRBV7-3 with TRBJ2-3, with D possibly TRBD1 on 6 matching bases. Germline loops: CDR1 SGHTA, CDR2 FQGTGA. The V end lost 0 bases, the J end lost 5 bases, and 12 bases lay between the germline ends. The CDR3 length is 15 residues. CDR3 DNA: TGTGCCAGCAGCTTAACGAGGCAGGGGAAAGATACGCAGTATTTT. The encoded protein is CASSLTRQGKDTQYF.

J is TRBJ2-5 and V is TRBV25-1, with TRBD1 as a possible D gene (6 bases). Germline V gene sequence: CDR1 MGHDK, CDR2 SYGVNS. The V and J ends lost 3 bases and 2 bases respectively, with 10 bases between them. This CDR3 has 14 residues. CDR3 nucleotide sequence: TGTGCCAGCAGTGATAGGACAGCTCAAGAGACCCAGTACTTC. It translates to CASSDRTAQETQYF.

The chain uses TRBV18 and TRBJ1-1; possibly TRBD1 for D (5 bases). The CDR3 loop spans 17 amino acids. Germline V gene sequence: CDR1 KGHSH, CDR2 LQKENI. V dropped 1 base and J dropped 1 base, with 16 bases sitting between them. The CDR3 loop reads CASSPRGPGEANTEAFF. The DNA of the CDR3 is TGTGCCAGCTCACCACGGGGACCGGGAGAGGCGAACACTGAAGCTTTCTTT.

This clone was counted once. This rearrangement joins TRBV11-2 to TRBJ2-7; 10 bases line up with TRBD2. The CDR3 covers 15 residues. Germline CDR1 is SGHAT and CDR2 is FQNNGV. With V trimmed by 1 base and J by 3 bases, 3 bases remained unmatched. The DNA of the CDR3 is TGTGCCAGCAGCTTAGGACTAGCGGGTCTCTACGAGCAGTACTTC. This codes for CASSLGLAGLYEQYF. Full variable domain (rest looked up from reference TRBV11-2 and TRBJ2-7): EAGVAQSPRYKIIEKRQSVAFWCNPISGHATLYWYQQILGQGPKLLIQFQNNGVVDDSQLPKDRFSAERLKGVDSTLKIQPAKLEDSAVYLCASSLGLAGLYEQYFGPGTRLTVT.

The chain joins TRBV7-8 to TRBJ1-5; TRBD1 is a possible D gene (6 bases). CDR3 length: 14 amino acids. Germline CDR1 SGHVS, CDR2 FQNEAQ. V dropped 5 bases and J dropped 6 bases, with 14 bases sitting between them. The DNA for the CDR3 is TGTGCCAGCAGCAAAACAGGGTTGGGTCAGCCCCAGCATTTT. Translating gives CASSKTGLGQPQHF.

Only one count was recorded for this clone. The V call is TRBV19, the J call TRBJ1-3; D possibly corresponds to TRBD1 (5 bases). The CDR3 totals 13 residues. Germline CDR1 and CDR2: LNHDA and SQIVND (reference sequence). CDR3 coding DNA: TGTGCAACTCGATGGGGGGCTGGAAACACCATATATTTT. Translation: CATRWGAGNTIYF.